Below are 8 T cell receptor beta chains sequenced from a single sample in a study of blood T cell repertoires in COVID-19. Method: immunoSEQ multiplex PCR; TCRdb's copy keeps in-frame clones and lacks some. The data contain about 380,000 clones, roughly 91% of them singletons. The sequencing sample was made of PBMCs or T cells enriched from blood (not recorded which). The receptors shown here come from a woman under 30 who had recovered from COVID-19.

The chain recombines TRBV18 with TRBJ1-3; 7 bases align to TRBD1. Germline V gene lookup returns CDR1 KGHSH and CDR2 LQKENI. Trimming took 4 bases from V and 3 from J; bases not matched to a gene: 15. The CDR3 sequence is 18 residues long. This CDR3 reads CASSLLGDRSTHGNTIYF. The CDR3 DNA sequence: TGTGCCAGCTCACTCTTGGGGGACAGATCGACCCATGGAAACACCATATATTTT.

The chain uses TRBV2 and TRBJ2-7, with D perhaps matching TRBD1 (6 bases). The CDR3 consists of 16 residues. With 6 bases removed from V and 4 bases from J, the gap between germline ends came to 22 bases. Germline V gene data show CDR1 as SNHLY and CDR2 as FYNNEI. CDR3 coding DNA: TGTGCCAGCAGCCAGGGGTACTCAGGTAGTACTTACGAGCAGTACTTC. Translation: CASSQGYSGSTYEQYF.

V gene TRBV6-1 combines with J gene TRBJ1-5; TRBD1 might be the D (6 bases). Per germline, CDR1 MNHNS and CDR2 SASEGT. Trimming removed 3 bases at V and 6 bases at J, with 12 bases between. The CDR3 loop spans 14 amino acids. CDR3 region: CASSDVGAGQPQHF. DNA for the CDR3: TGTGCCAGCAGTGACGTGGGGGCAGGTCAGCCCCAGCATTTT.

CDR3: CASSRRGGANEKLFF. The CDR3 bases are TGTGCCAGCAGCCGAAGAGGAGGGGCTAATGAAAAACTGTTTTTT. This chain connects TRBV3-1 (or the pseudogene TRBV3-2) to TRBJ1-4; a weak D match, TRBD1 (5 bases). The germline V and J ends were trimmed by 4 bases and 3 bases, with 12 bases remaining between them. This CDR3 is built from 15 residues. The germline V gene encodes CDR1 LGHDT and CDR2 YNNKEL (reference sequence).

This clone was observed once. For the CDR3, the DNA is TGCGCCAGCAGCCAAGAGGAGCGGGGTCAGCACAATGAGCAGTTCTTC. Translated: CASSQEERGQHNEQFF. The chain combines TRBV4-1 with TRBJ2-1, with 7 bases aligning to TRBD2. Germline CDR1 reads MGHRA; CDR2 reads YSYEKL. There are 16 residues in the CDR3. V shed 0 bases, J shed 5 bases, and the junction held 7 bases outside the gene matches.

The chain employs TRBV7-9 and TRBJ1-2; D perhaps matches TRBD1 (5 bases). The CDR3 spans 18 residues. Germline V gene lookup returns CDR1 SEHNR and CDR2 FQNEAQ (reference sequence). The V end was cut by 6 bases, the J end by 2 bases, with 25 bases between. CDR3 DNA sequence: TGTGCCAGCAGTCGAGAGGAAAATTCAGGGCTAGGGAACTATGGCTACACCTTC. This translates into CASSREENSGLGNYGYTF. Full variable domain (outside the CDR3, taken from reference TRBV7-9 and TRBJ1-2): DTGVSQNPRHKITKRGQNVTFRCDPISEHNRLYWYRQTLGQGPEFLTYFQNEAQLEKSRLLSDRFSAERPKGSFSTLEIQRTEQGDSAMYLCASSREENSGLGNYGYTFGSGTRLTVV.

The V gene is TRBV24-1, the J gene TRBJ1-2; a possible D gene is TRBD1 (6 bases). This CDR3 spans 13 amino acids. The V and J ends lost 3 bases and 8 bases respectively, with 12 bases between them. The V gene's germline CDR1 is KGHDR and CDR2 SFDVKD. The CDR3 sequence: CATSDPHRVGYTF. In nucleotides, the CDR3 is TGTGCCACCAGTGATCCTCACAGGGTCGGCTACACCTTC.

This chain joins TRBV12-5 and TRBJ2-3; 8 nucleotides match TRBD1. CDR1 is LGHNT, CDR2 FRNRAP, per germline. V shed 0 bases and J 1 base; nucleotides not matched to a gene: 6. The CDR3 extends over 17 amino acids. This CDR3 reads CASGLVHVQGGTDTQYF. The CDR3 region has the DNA TGTGCTAGTGGTTTGGTACACGTACAGGGGGGCACAGATACGCAGTATTTT.